These 18 T cell receptor beta chains share one sample of origin, sequenced in a study of T cell changes during pregnancy in multiple sclerosis. Assay: immunoSEQ multiplex PCR; the TCRdb copy retains only in-frame clones and omits some. The table shows 10,000 to 15,000 clones, with 90% occurring only once. The sample here was CD8+ T cells from peripheral blood mononuclear cells, taken after pregnancy. These receptor sequences come from a female donor in good health, enrolled as a control in a pregnancy study.

The chain joins TRBV19 to TRBJ2-1; 11 nucleotides align to TRBD2. Germline values: CDR1 LNHDA, CDR2 SQIVND (reference sequence). V lost 3 bases, J lost 5 bases, and 9 bases stayed unmatched. The CDR3 runs 17 residues. The CDR3 DNA is TGTGCCAGTAGTATGGGAACTAGCGGGAGTCGGCACAATGAGCAGTTCTTC. Translation gives CASSMGTSGSRHNEQFF.

The chain is built from TRBV7-3 and TRBJ2-7; weak D call: TRBD1 (6 bases). This CDR3 is 14 amino acids long. V lost 5 bases and J lost 2, with 13 bases in between. Germline CDR1 reads SGHTA; CDR2 reads FQGTGA. CDR3 in amino acids: CASSPPDRPYEQYF. CDR3 sequence (DNA): TGTGCCAGCAGCCCCCCAGACAGGCCCTACGAGCAGTACTTC.

The rearrangement joins TRBV4-1 to TRBJ2-7; TRBD2 matches 10 bases. CDR1 is MGHRA, CDR2 YSYEKL, per germline. V was pared by 8 bases and J by 4 bases, with 11 bases of the junction left unmatched. The CDR3 spans 15 residues. This CDR3 is CASALRAGGPYEQYF. The CDR3 DNA sequence: TGCGCCAGCGCCCTCCGAGCGGGAGGGCCATACGAGCAGTACTTC.

This clone was counted a few times. The chain has TRBV4-2 and TRBJ1-2; D ambiguous. This CDR3 comprises 14 residues. Between the trimmed V and J ends, which lost 4 bases and 0 bases, there was a span of 9 bases. The germline gives CDR1 LGHNA, CDR2 YNFKEQ. CDR3 nucleotide sequence: TGTGCCAGCAGCCCCGCCGGGACTAACTATGGCTACACCTTC. Protein product: CASSPAGTNYGYTF.

The genes are TRBV29-1 and TRBJ2-1, with D maybe TRBD2 (5 bases). There are 17 residues in the CDR3. Trimming pared 3 bases from V and 3 bases from J, leaving 21 bases between. Germline CDR1 SQVTM, CDR2 ANQGSEA. This chain's CDR3 is CSVDGFWASRNYNEQFF. The CDR3 DNA follows: TGCAGCGTTGACGGGTTTTGGGCTAGCAGAAACTACAATGAGCAGTTCTTC.

This chain links TRBV30 with TRBJ2-1; 9 nucleotides agree with TRBD2. V lost 2 bases and J lost 4; bases outside the gene matches: 3. The germline V gene has CDR1 GTSNPN and CDR2 SVGIG (reference sequence). The CDR3 sequence is 14 residues long. CDR3 sequence: CAWSLLAGYNEQFF. The CDR3 nucleotides are TGTGCCTGGAGTTTACTAGCGGGTTACAATGAGCAGTTCTTC.

Only one count was recorded for this clone. V and J are TRBV27 and TRBJ2-1, with D unclear. CDR3 length equals 13 residues. V lost 6 bases and J 3 bases, leaving 9 bases between the germline ends. Per germline, CDR1 MNHEY and CDR2 SMNVEV (reference sequence). The CDR3 region has the DNA TGTGCCAGCAGCCGAAACTTCTACAATGAGCAGTTCTTC. It is translated as CASSRNFYNEQFF.

This clone was recorded only once. The chain joins TRBV7-9 to TRBJ2-7; TRBD1 might be the D (6 bases). The CDR3 sequence is 13 residues long. Germline CDR1 and CDR2: SEHNR and FQNEAQ (reference sequence). V was clipped by 3 bases and J by 4 bases, with 10 bases between them. As DNA, the CDR3 is TGTGCCAGCAGCTTTACAGGGATTTACGAGCAGTACTTC. Its translation: CASSFTGIYEQYF.

The chain joins TRBV20-1 to TRBJ1-2; no clear D. This CDR3 comprises 10 residues. Germline V CDR1 and CDR2: DFQATT, SNEGSKA (reference sequence). V was clipped by 6 bases and J by 4 bases, with 6 bases between them. The CDR3 DNA sequence: TGCAGTGCCAGTGGCTATGGCTACACCTTC. Its translation: CSASGYGYTF.

The chain joins TRBV7-3 to TRBJ2-7, with 14 positions matching TRBD2. The CDR3 consists of 14 residues. Germline lookup yields CDR1 SGHTA and CDR2 FQGTGA. The J segment lost 9 bases and the V segment lost 5 bases, leaving 6 bases of the junction unmatched. The CDR3 region is CASSEGLAGVMQYF. The CDR3 nucleotides read TGTGCCAGCAGCGAGGGACTAGCGGGAGTCATGCAGTACTTC.

This clone has just a few counts. This chain joins TRBV23-1 and TRBJ1-2; maybe TRBD1 (6 bases). TRBV23-1 is sorted into the ORF group, with uncertain function. The length of the CDR3 is 13 residues. V was clipped by 0 bases and J by 4 bases, with 6 bases between them. CDR3 nucleotide sequence: TGCGCCAGCAGTCAATCAGGGGGCTATGGCTACACCTTC. Encoded protein: CASSQSGGYGYTF.

The CDR3: CASSLGRTYNEQFF. Here the CDR3 DNA reads TGTGCCAGCAGCTTGGGAAGGACTTATAATGAGCAGTTCTTC. The J gene is TRBJ2-1, the V gene TRBV28; D is possibly TRBD2 (5 bases). V lost 6 bases and J lost 7, with 16 bases in between. This CDR3 contains 14 residues. From germline, CDR1 is MDHEN and CDR2 SYDVKM.

This clone rates as large (0.1 to 1%). This chain joins TRBV28 and TRBJ1-1; 7 bases are shared with TRBD1. Germline V gives CDR1 MDHEN, CDR2 SYDVKM. J lost 1 base, V lost 3 bases, and 8 bases had no gene match. The CDR3 loop spans 16 amino acids. CDR3 coding DNA: TGTGCCAGCAGTTTTGCAGGAGGGACAGAGAACACTGAAGCTTTCTTT. Protein product: CASSFAGGTENTEAFF.

The V call is TRBV4-1, the J call TRBJ2-7; TRBD2 matches 8 bases. V gave up 3 bases and J gave up 0 bases; unmatched junction bases: 4. The CDR3 has 15 amino acids. Germline V gene sequence: CDR1 MGHRA, CDR2 YSYEKL. DNA of the CDR3: TGCGCCAGCAGCCACCGACTAGCGAACTCCTACGAGCAGTACTTC. As protein: CASSHRLANSYEQYF.

This chain connects TRBV6-5 to TRBJ1-1, with 8 bases matching TRBD1. The CDR3 is 15 amino acids. With 2 bases clipped from V and 3 bases from J, the junction kept 5 bases outside the gene matches. The germline V gene has CDR1 MNHEY and CDR2 SVGAGI. CDR3 DNA sequence: TGTGCCAGCAGTTACGATATACAGGGGGACACTGAAGCTTTCTTT. Amino acid sequence: CASSYDIQGDTEAFF.

The chain combines TRBV4-3 with TRBJ2-3; 10 bases fit TRBD2. With V trimmed by 5 bases and J by 7 bases, 9 bases remained unmatched. The CDR3 runs 15 residues. Germline V gene sequence: CDR1 LGHNA, CDR2 YSLEER. The CDR3 sequence: CASSDWTSGPNTQYF. The CDR3 DNA reads TGCGCCAGCAGCGATTGGACTAGCGGCCCAAATACGCAGTATTTT.

The chain is built from TRBV6-5 and TRBJ2-1, with D perhaps TRBD2 (5 bases). Trimming left V 8 bases short and J 4 bases short, with 15 bases between. Germline V gene lookup returns CDR1 MNHEY and CDR2 SVGAGI. The CDR3 spans 14 residues. CDR3: CASGSAMGYNEQFF. The CDR3 DNA reads as TGTGCCAGCGGTAGCGCGATGGGTTACAATGAGCAGTTCTTC.

This clone was recorded once. This chain links TRBV10-2 with TRBJ2-7, with 9 bases that match TRBD1. Losses at the gene ends were 6 bases for V and 2 bases for J; bases not matched to a gene: 5. The V gene's germline CDR1 is WSHSY and CDR2 SAAADI. This CDR3 is 14 amino acids long. The CDR3 region is CASRPGQGAYEQYF. The CDR3 nucleotides are TGCGCCAGCAGACCGGGACAGGGAGCCTACGAGCAGTACTTC.